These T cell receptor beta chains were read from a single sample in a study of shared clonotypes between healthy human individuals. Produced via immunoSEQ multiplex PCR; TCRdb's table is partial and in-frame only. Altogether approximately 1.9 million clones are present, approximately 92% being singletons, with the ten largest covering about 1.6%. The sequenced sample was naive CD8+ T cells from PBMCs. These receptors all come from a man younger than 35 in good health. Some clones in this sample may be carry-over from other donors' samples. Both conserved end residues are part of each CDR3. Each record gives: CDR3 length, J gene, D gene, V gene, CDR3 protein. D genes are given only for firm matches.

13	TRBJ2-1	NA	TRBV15	CATSPPSWGEQFF
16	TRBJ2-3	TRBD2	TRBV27	CASSLLTSGSEDTQYF
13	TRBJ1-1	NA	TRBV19	CASRTPMDTEAFF
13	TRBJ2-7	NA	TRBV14	CASSPTGLYEQYF
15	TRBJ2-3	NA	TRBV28	CASRTRDKGADTQYF
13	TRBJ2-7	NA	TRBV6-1	CASSVLTRGEQYF
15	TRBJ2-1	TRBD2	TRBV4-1	CASSQGLGEGREQFF
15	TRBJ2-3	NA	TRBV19	CASSSPRLDLDTQYF
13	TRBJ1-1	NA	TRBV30	CAWSVGTGGEAFF
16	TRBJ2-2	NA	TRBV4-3	CASSQDQQVGTGELFF
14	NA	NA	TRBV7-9	CASSPGPPSYEQYF
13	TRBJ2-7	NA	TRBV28	CATLGLKAYEQYF
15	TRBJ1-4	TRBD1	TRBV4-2	CASSQEEGAGEKLFF
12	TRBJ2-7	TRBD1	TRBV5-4	CASSPGQGGQYF
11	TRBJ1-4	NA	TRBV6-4	CASSGQEKLFF
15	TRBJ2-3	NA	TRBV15	CATSVRGGHTDTQYF
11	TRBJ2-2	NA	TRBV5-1	CASSFSGELFF
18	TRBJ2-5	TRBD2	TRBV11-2	CASSLDLAASGSQETQYF
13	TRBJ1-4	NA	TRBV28	CASSLYSGVKLFF
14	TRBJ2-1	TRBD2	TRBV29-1	CSVDRAGGHNEQFF
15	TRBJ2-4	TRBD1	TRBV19	CASGDRPPAKNIQYF
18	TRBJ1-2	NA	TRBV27	CASSFRNQIPVGNYGYTF
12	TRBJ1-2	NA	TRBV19	CASSIGGDGYTF
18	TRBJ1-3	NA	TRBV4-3	CASSQDAHSSLRGNTIYF